What follows is one T cell receptor (beta chain) and its context. The sample holds a few counts of this clone. Its specific antigen is unknown. No base-level quality is on record; no much larger clone is a single base apart. Relative to germline, V is 7 bases shorter and J is 0 bases shorter, with 8 bases between their ends. Counted from cysteine to phenylalanine, this CDR3 has 13 amino acids. The kept DNA is CDR3 alone, 39 bases in frame from the first base. CDR1 and CDR2 are read off the germline V gene (reference sequence) as LNHDA and SQIVND. This sample was taken from a study of T cells in localized non-small cell lung cancer (TCRdb year 2020). About the full investigation: Comparing tumors with uninvolved tumor-adjacent lungs, the study looked at the T cell repertoires of approximately 240 patients with early-stage NSCLC. The cohort comprised under 250 treatment-naïve NSCLC patients with resected, localized lung tumors. The mean age of the NSCLC patients was less than 70 years, with 130 or so men and around 99 women.

At diagnosis, tumor, uninvolved tumor-adjacent lung and peripheral blood were collected and then preserved as a mix of FFPE and fresh-frozen material. For TCR repertoire profiling, blood samples were analyzed as peripheral blood mononuclear cells. Summary of the overall study and its limitations: Uninvolved tumor-adjacent lung showed the highest T cell clonality, higher than tumor, which suggests more focused antigenic responses in the adjacent lung. Of the top 100 tumor clones, a median of roughly 56 were detected in paired uninvolved adjacent lung; about 26 were also among that lung's top 100. Higher blood T cell density associated with longer overall survival, while higher adjacent-lung clonality associated with shorter survival. Because the study design was exploratory, TCR variables were selected using unadjusted p-values without false-discovery rate correction. Because multi-region tumor sequencing was not performed, intratumor heterogeneity could not be ruled out.

The immunoSEQ Assay was used to sequence TCR beta CDR3 regions from DNA. On the study's bioinformatics: To compute T cell density, TCR beta template counts were normalized to usable DNA, which was estimated by amplifying housekeeping genes. The preseqR package was used to estimate richness by extrapolating to 400,000 templates for PBMC samples and to 120,000 templates for tissue samples. Clonality was calculated as one minus Pielou's evenness. Tissue-enriched TCRs were identified through differential abundance testing performed on productive amino-acid clonotypes, with a minimum total count of 5 and an alpha of 0.1. The Jaccard Index and the Morisita Overlap Index were used to measure repertoire overlap between compartments. GLIPH grouped TCR beta CDR3s together with public tetramer-defined viral CDR3s, and a viral motif had to include at least three viral sequences and show V-gene enrichment. The table comes from immuneACCESS by way of TCRdb, which keeps in-frame sequences with V and J called. Part of the clones is missing from these tables; in studies checked, under half for an unresolved V gene and the rest for unknown reasons. V and J calls plus clone size are reproduced from that table; the DNA served to infer D and trimming. The sample profile shows 20,000 to 25,000 clones; approximately 90% of them were found once. The leading ten clones occupy roughly 20% of the sample.

Sample: PBMCs, taken before any cancer treatment. The clonotype comes from a man aged 35-69 years with stage II squamous cell lung carcinoma. The chain links TRBV19 with TRBJ2-3; too little of a D gene remains to name it. The CDR3 region has the sequence CASNGPSTDTQYF. The nucleotide sequence reads TGTGCCAGTAATGGACCCAGCACAGATACGCAGTATTTT. The entire variable domain, with the stretches around the CDR3 drawn from the reference TRBV19 and TRBJ2-3 proteins, is DGGITQSPKYLFRKEGQNVTLSCEQNLNHDAMYWYRQDPGQGLRLIYYSQIVNDFQKGDIAEGYSVSREKKESFPLTVTSAQKNPTAFYLCASNGPSTDTQYFGPGTRLTVL.